Listed here are 27 T cell receptor beta chains from one sample, sequenced in a study of blood T cells in healthy people across ages. A J-beta primer mix and a sample-barcoded 5' primer were used in a second PCR of about 7 to 12 cycles. TCRdb used MiXCR to reprocess the 5' RACE reads, holding one entry per CDR3 protein. The repertoire holds roughly 1,700,000 distinct CDR3 sequences, with roughly 27% as singletons. The sequenced sample consisted of blood. These receptors were collected from a woman aged 25 to 39 in good health.

As for this clonotype: A much larger clone lies a single base off, so this may be a read error. The V gene is TRBV29-1, the J gene TRBJ2-1; tentative D call: TRBD2 (5 bases). V was pared by 4 bases and J by 0 bases, with 13 bases between. This CDR3 region has 15 residues. Germline V gene lookup returns CDR1 SQVTM and CDR2 ANQGSEA. In nucleotides, the CDR3 is TGCAGCGTTGCCCTGGAGGCAAGCTCCTACAATGAGCAGTTCTTC. Residues: CSVALEASSYNEQFF.

V is TRBV30 and J is TRBJ2-6; maybe TRBD1 (5 bases). Germline V gene lookup returns CDR1 GTSNPN and CDR2 SVGIG (reference sequence). The CDR3 has 17 residues. Trimming left V 7 bases short and J 0 bases short, with 19 bases between. The CDR3 DNA is TGTGCCTCCGTCGTCCTTCGACAGCGCTCTGGGGCCAACGTCCTGACTTTC. Amino acids: CASVVLRQRSGANVLTF. Combining the CDR3 with reference TRBV30 and TRBJ2-6 gives the whole variable domain SQTIHQWPATLVQPVGSPLSLECTVEGTSNPNLYWYRQAAGRGLQLLFYSVGIGQISSEVPQNLSASRPQDRQFILSSKKLLLSDSGFYLCASVVLRQRSGANVLTFGAGSRLTVL.

V is TRBV27 and J is TRBJ2-7; no reliable D call. Germline V gene sequence: CDR1 MNHEY, CDR2 SMNVEV (reference sequence). Trimming took off 4 bases at V and 0 bases at J, with 10 bases between the two ends. This CDR3 has 14 amino acids. The CDR3 DNA follows: TGTGCCAGCAGTTACGGCAAGAGCTCCTACGAGCAGTACTTC. It specifies CASSYGKSSYEQYF.

In its sample, this clonotype was seen a few times. The chain recombines TRBV4-3 with TRBJ2-3; no definite D call. Germline V gene data show CDR1 as LGHNA and CDR2 as YSLEER. There are 14 residues in the CDR3. Between the trimmed V and J ends, which lost 4 bases and 6 bases, there was a span of 14 bases. The chain's CDR3 is CASSPQDGVDTQYF. CDR3 bases: TGCGCCAGCAGCCCCCAGGATGGGGTGGATACGCAGTATTTT.

This chain uses TRBV2 with TRBJ2-3; no clear D. The CDR3 spans 14 residues. In germline, CDR1 is SNHLY, CDR2 FYNNEI. Trimming took 8 bases from V and 6 from J, leaving 18 bases between them. DNA for the CDR3: TGTGCCAGCTCCCCAGTAACCCCGATGGATACGCAGTATTTT. Protein product: CASSPVTPMDTQYF.

The V call is TRBV29-1, the J call TRBJ1-2; D remains ambiguous. The CDR3 has 13 amino acids. Germline loops: CDR1 SQVTM, CDR2 ANQGSEA. V was clipped by 5 bases and J by 4 bases, with 14 bases between them. Here the CDR3 reads CSVHLRVSYGYTF. For the CDR3, the DNA is TGCAGCGTTCACCTAAGGGTTTCCTATGGCTACACCTTC.

V gene TRBV15 combines with J gene TRBJ1-5; TRBD1 is a possible D gene (5 bases). Germline V gives CDR1 LNHNV, CDR2 YYDKDF (reference sequence). V lost 8 bases and J 4 bases, leaving 12 bases between the germline ends. There are 13 residues in the CDR3. CDR3 in amino acids: CATQQGRNQPQHF. CDR3 nucleotide sequence: TGTGCCACCCAGCAGGGTAGGAATCAGCCCCAGCATTTT.

The chain has TRBV3-1 and TRBJ1-5; TRBD1 is a possible D gene (5 bases). Germline CDR1 and CDR2: LGHDT and YNNKEL (reference sequence). This CDR3 comprises 11 residues. The V end was cut by 1 base, the J end by 11 bases, with 6 bases between. The CDR3, as DNA: TGTGCCAGCAGCCAAGGGGGGGCCCAGCATTTT. This encodes CASSQGGAQHF. The full variable domain, in which reference TRBV3-1 and TRBJ1-5 provide the parts outside the CDR3, is DTAVSQTPKYLVTQMGNDKSIKCEQNLGHDTMYWYKQDSKKFLKIMFSYNNKELIINETVPNRFSPKSPDKAHLNLHINSLELGDSAVYFCASSQGGAQHFGDGTRLSIL.

CDR3 sequence: CSARDLAGVGNEQFF. CDR3 coding DNA: TGCAGTGCTAGAGATTTGGCGGGAGTTGGGAATGAGCAGTTCTTC. V is TRBV20-1 and J is TRBJ2-1; 7 bases agree with TRBD2. The trim removed 0 bases at V and 7 bases at J, leaving 9 bases unmatched. Germline lookup yields CDR1 DFQATT and CDR2 SNEGSKA (reference sequence). The CDR3 is made up of 15 amino acids.

This clonotype was counted a few times. V and J are TRBV18 and TRBJ1-2, with TRBD1 matching over 7 bases. The germline V gene has CDR1 KGHSH and CDR2 LQKENI. V lost 5 bases and J lost 10; bases outside the gene matches: 10. The CDR3 loop spans 13 amino acids. In nucleotides, the CDR3 is TGTGCCAGCTCATTCGACAGGGAGGACTTCTACACCTTC. Amino acids: CASSFDREDFYTF.

The chain has TRBV7-9 and TRBJ1-3; D gene unclear. The germline V gene has CDR1 SEHNR and CDR2 FQNEAQ (reference sequence). The length of the CDR3 is 16 residues. The ends were cut back, 5 bases at V and 0 bases at J, with 14 bases in the middle. This CDR3 is CASSRRGGLSGNTIYF. For the CDR3, the DNA is TGTGCCAGCAGCCGGCGTGGAGGACTCTCTGGAAACACCATATATTTT.

Note on this clonotype: Since no conserved phenylalanine or tryptophan closes the CDR3, a read error is the likely cause. It is unclear where the CDR3 begins or ends on the DNA, so no DNA is shown, and the CDR3 is as TCRdb lists it. The rearrangement links TRBV18 to TRBJ2-4. With termini counted, the CDR3 has 13 amino acids. CDR1 and CDR2 from the germline V gene are KGHSH and LQKENI. This CDR3 is CASSPSGGPYIQY.

The chain employs TRBV19 and TRBJ1-2; 10 bases are a match to TRBD1. This CDR3 has 15 amino acids. From germline, CDR1 is LNHDA and CDR2 SQIVND (reference sequence). V trimming: 7 bases; J trimming: 2 bases; junction bases outside the gene matches: 7. CDR3 nucleotides: TGTGCCAGTATACCTCCGGGACAGGGGAACTATGGCTACACCTTC. It codes for CASIPPGQGNYGYTF.

This chain joins TRBV3-1 and TRBJ1-2; unclear D gene. The V end lost 0 bases, the J end lost 8 bases, and 13 bases lay between the germline ends. Per the germline V gene, CDR1 is LGHDT and CDR2 is YNNKEL (reference sequence). CDR3 length: 14 residues. CDR3 protein: CASSQDLRRLGYTF. CDR3 nucleotides: TGTGCCAGCAGCCAAGATCTTAGGAGACTCGGCTACACCTTC.

V and J are TRBV10-1 and TRBJ2-3; D is undetermined. The CDR3 contains 14 residues. Per the germline V gene, CDR1 is WNHNN and CDR2 is SYGVQD (reference sequence). Trimming cost V 4 bases and J 2 bases, with 10 bases left between them. This CDR3 reads CASSVQSSTDTQYF. The CDR3 DNA sequence: TGCGCCAGCAGTGTACAGTCGTCCACAGATACGCAGTATTTT.

This clonotype was seen ten or more times. The chain combines TRBV5-1 with TRBJ1-5; 10 bases map to TRBD1. Germline CDR1 and CDR2: SGHRS and YFSETQ. The CDR3 consists of 15 residues. V lost 4 bases and J lost 7; bases outside the gene matches: 8. The CDR3 is CASSPGGTGDQPQHF. The CDR3 nucleotides read TGCGCCAGCAGCCCAGGCGGGACAGGGGACCAGCCCCAGCATTTT.

Comment on this clonotype: A read error may account for a junction end that differs from germline. The rearrangement uses TRBV7-3 and TRBJ2-1, with D unresolved. The CDR3 is 14 residues long. Germline CDR1 SGHTA, CDR2 FQGTGA. The CDR3 here is CAGSLTGVANEQFF. The CDR3 coding sequence is TGTGCCGGCAGCTTAACGGGTGTTGCCAATGAGCAGTTCTTC.

This clonotype was found a few times. The genes are TRBV6-1 and TRBJ2-7; 7 bases are a match to TRBD1. The CDR3 runs 17 residues. The germline gives CDR1 MNHNS, CDR2 SASEGT. J lost 0 bases, V lost 0 bases, and 8 bases had no gene match. The CDR3, as DNA: TGTGCCAGCAGTGAAGCGCTTCGGGACAGCTTCTCCTACGAGCAGTACTTC. Translated: CASSEALRDSFSYEQYF.

This rearrangement joins TRBV5-1 to TRBJ2-7; 9 positions match TRBD1. CDR1 and CDR2 from the germline V gene are SGHRS and YFSETQ. Losses at the gene ends were 0 bases for V and 1 base for J; bases not matched to a gene: 5. CDR3 length equals 16 residues. CDR3 in amino acids: CASSLAWGTGSYEQYF. The CDR3 DNA is TGCGCCAGCAGCTTGGCCTGGGGGACAGGGTCCTACGAGCAGTACTTC. The complete variable domain, with remaining parts taken from reference TRBV5-1 and TRBJ2-7, reads KAGVTQTPRYLIKTRGQQVTLSCSPISGHRSVSWYQQTPGQGLQFLFEYFSETQRNKGNFPGRFSGRQFSNSRSEMNVSTLELGDSALYLCASSLAWGTGSYEQYFGPGTRLTVT.

This clonotype was seen only once. A much larger clone lies one base from this, so it may be a read error. The chain combines TRBV15 with TRBJ2-1; the match to TRBD2 covers 10 bases. The ends lost 3 bases at V and 10 bases at J; junction bases unmatched: 9. Germline lookup yields CDR1 LNHNV and CDR2 YYDKDF (reference sequence). The CDR3 spans 15 residues. This chain's CDR3 is CATSRVTSGAYEQFF. CDR3 bases: TGTGCCACCAGCAGGGTAACTAGCGGGGCCTACGAGCAGTTCTTC. The variable domain in full, completed from reference TRBV15 and TRBJ2-1, reads DAMVIQNPRYQVTQFGKPVTLSCSQTLNHNVMYWYQQKSSQAPKLLFHYYDKDFNNEADTPDNFQSRRPNTSFCFLDIRSPGLGDTAMYLCATSRVTSGAYEQFFGPGTRLTVL.

This clonotype was recorded at least ten times. The chain carries TRBV11-2 and TRBJ2-1; D unresolved. The V end lost 6 bases, the J end lost 0 bases, and 9 bases lay between the germline ends. Germline lookup yields CDR1 SGHAT and CDR2 FQNNGV. The CDR3 has 14 amino acids. CDR3 nucleotides: TGTGCCAGCAGGGCGGCTAGCTCCTACAATGAGCAGTTCTTC. Amino acid sequence: CASRAASSYNEQFF.

This chain joins TRBV28 and TRBJ2-7, with TRBD1 identical over 8 bases. V trimming: 4 bases; J trimming: 0 bases; junction bases outside the gene matches: 5. The CDR3 contains 15 residues. Per germline, CDR1 MDHEN and CDR2 SYDVKM. This chain's CDR3 is CASSYRQGSSYEQYF. The CDR3 nucleotides are TGTGCCAGCAGTTACCGACAGGGGAGCTCCTACGAGCAGTACTTC.

The J gene is TRBJ1-1, the V gene TRBV6-5, with 9 bases lining up with TRBD1. The J segment lost 4 bases and the V segment lost 4 bases, leaving 10 bases of the junction unmatched. The CDR3 is 16 residues long. CDR1 MNHEY and CDR2 SVGAGI come from the germline V gene. The CDR3 region is CASSSTRDRVFTEAFF. CDR3 DNA sequence: TGTGCCAGCAGTTCCACCCGGGACAGGGTGTTCACTGAAGCTTTCTTT.

This clonotype occurred many times. V gene TRBV12-3 or TRBV12-4 combines with J gene TRBJ2-7; the D call may be TRBD1 or TRBD2 (5 bases each). V shed 5 bases and J shed 3 bases, with 14 bases lying between them. The CDR3 contains 14 residues. This CDR3 is CASSMREGNYEQYF. DNA for the CDR3: TGTGCCAGCAGTATGAGAGAGGGGAACTACGAGCAGTACTTC.

This clonotype showed up just a few times. A read error may be the cause here, since a much bigger clone is one base away. The gene calls are TRBV25-1 and TRBJ2-7; D possibly corresponds to TRBD1 (5 bases). The CDR3 extends over 15 amino acids. CDR1 is MGHDK and CDR2 is SYGVNS in the germline V gene. In DNA, the CDR3 is TGTGCCAGCAGTGAATGGGCAGGGTCCTCCTACGAGCGGTACTTC. Protein sequence: CASSEWAGSSYERYF.

This clonotype was counted between two and nine times. CDR3: CARTKRPPTLTVWCVYEQYF. CDR3 sequence (DNA): TGCGCCAGGACAAAAAGGCCCCCAACTTTGACAGTATGGTGCGTTTACGAGCAGTACTTC. The V call is TRBV5-1, the J call TRBJ2-7; a weak D match, TRBD1 (5 bases). The CDR3 has 20 amino acids. V was clipped by 8 bases and J by 4 bases, with 37 bases between them. Per germline, CDR1 SGHRS and CDR2 YFSETQ. Variable domain in full (rest from reference TRBV5-1 and TRBJ2-7): KAGVTQTPRYLIKTRGQQVTLSCSPISGHRSVSWYQQTPGQGLQFLFEYFSETQRNKGNFPGRFSGRQFSNSRSEMNVSTLELGDSALYLCARTKRPPTLTVWCVYEQYFGPGTRLTVT.

This clonotype has just a few counts. This chain links TRBV7-9 with TRBJ2-7, with D hard to call. V lost 4 bases and J 0 bases, leaving 10 bases between the germline ends. Germline loops: CDR1 SEHNR, CDR2 FQNEAQ (reference sequence). The CDR3 totals 14 residues. The CDR3 loop is CASSSPPVSYEQYF. CDR3 sequence (DNA): TGTGCCAGCAGCTCGCCTCCGGTCTCCTACGAGCAGTACTTC.